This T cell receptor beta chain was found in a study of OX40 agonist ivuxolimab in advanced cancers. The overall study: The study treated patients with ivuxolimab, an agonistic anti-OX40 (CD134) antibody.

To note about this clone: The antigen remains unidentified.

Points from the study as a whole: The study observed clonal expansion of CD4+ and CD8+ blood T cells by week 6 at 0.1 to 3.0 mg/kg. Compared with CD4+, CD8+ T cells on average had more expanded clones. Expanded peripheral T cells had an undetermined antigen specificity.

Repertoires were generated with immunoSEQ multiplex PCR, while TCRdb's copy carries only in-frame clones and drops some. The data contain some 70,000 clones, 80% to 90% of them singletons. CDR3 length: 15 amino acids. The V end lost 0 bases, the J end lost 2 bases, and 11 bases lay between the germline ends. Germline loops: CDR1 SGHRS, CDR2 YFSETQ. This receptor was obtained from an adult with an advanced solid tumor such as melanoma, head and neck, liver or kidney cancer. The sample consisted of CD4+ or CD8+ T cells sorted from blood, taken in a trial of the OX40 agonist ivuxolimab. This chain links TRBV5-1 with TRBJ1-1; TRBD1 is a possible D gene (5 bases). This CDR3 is CASSLDVGGNTEAFF. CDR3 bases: TGCGCCAGCAGCTTGGATGTGGGGGGTAACACTGAAGCTTTCTTT.